This T cell receptor beta chain was captured by sequencing in a study of shared T cell receptors in the human thymus. The repertoire was sequenced with immunoSEQ multiplex PCR; TCRdb's copy has only in-frame clones and lacks some. Among hundreds of thousands of clones, over 75% were seen once, and the ten largest hold about 0.01%. V was clipped by 5 bases and J by 0 bases; unmatched bases: 6. This CDR3 is built from 17 residues. The germline V gene has CDR1 SGHNT and CDR2 YENEEA. This sample was also put to use in a study of human thymus T cells. That source adds: Healthy Finnish infants undergoing corrective surgery for congenital heart defects were used as donors. Related work showed strongly overlapping thymic repertoires across unrelated individuals.

The chain uses TRBV11-3 and TRBJ2-1, with 11 positions matching TRBD2. Specimen: thymocytes. The source is a boy in the first two years of life with a congenital heart defect. The CDR3 DNA reads as TGTGCCAGCAGCCCCTGGACTAGCGGGTCCTCCTACAATGAGCAGTTCTTC. Its translation is CASSPWTSGSSYNEQFF.